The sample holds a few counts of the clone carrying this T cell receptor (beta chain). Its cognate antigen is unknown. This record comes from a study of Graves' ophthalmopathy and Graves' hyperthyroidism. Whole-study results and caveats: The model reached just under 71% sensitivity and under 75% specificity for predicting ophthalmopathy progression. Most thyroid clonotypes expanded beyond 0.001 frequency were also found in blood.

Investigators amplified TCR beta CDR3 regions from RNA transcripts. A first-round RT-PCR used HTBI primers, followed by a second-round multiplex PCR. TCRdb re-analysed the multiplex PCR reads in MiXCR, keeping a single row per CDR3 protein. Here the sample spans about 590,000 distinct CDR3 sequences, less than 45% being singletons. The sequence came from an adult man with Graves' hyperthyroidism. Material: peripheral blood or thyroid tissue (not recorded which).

CDR3 sequence reads: CAIRNYRDIGTSGPIYEQYF. The CDR3 coding sequence is TGTGCCATCAGGAATTACCGGGACATTGGGACTAGCGGGCCCATCTACGAGCAGTACTTC. The chain is built from TRBV10-3 and TRBJ2-7, with 12 bases matching TRBD2. V was pared by 6 bases and J by 3 bases, with 21 bases of the junction left unmatched. In germline, CDR1 is ENHRY, CDR2 SYGVKD. The CDR3 extends over 20 amino acids.